This T cell receptor (beta chain) was captured in a study of T cell changes during pregnancy in multiple sclerosis. Generated by immunoSEQ multiplex PCR, the TCRdb table keeps only in-frame clones and is missing some. The sample has 70,000 or so clones, nearly 95% seen once. The V gene end was trimmed by 5 bases and the J gene end by 2 bases; junction bases not matched to a gene: 8. This CDR3 is 15 amino acids long. In germline, CDR1 is LNHDA, CDR2 SQIVND (reference sequence). The sequence was obtained from a female donor with multiple sclerosis, enrolled in a pregnancy study. The chain uses TRBV19 and TRBJ1-1; TRBD1 matches 7 bases. The input for sequencing was CD4+ T cells from peripheral blood mononuclear cells, taken after pregnancy. The CDR3 coding sequence is TGTGCCAGTAGTCCACCGGGACAGCCTAACACTGAAGCTTTCTTT. Translation gives CASSPPGQPNTEAFF.